What follows describes a single T cell receptor beta chain. The source of the sample is a study of blood T cell repertoires in COVID-19. In the study overall: From T cells, B-cell-depleted T cells, or PBMCs came the material, which was cDNA or gDNA.

The germline gives CDR1 SGHRS, CDR2 YFSETQ. V lost 5 bases, J lost 4 bases, and 7 bases stayed unmatched. The CDR3 has 15 amino acids. Generated by immunoSEQ multiplex PCR, the TCRdb table keeps only in-frame clones and is missing some. This table has 200,000 to 300,000 clones, approximately 86% appearing once. The chain links TRBV5-1 to TRBJ1-3; 9 nucleotides line up with TRBD1. Sequencing was carried out using peripheral blood. The clonotype originates from a woman aged 25-40 years who had recovered from COVID-19. The CDR3 bases are TGCGCCAGCAGTGCTAGGGACAGGGCGGGAAACACCATATATTTT. It yields the protein CASSARDRAGNTIYF.